Presented here are 14 T cell receptor beta chains from one specimen sequenced in a study of T cells of healthy individuals. TCRdb used MiXCR to reprocess the 5' RACE reads, holding one entry per CDR3 protein. Among about 82,000 distinct CDR3 sequences listed, about 5% were seen once. These receptors were taken from a female donor in good health.

This clonotype was seen repeatedly, ten times or more. The chain has TRBV20-1 and TRBJ1-3; perhaps TRBD1 as D (5 bases). The CDR3 spans 14 residues. Trimming took 3 bases from V and 4 from J, leaving 13 bases between them. Germline V gene data show CDR1 as DFQATT and CDR2 as SNEGSKA (reference sequence). CDR3 amino acids: CSASRPAGGNTIYF. As DNA, the CDR3 is TGCAGTGCTAGTCGTCCGGCAGGGGGAAACACCATATATTTT.

This clonotype was seen many times. The V gene is TRBV6-2 or TRBV6-3, the J gene TRBJ2-1; 8 bases align to TRBD2. This CDR3 comprises 13 residues. V lost 2 bases to trimming and J lost 9 bases; unmatched junction nucleotides: 3. Germline CDR1 reads MNHEY; CDR2 reads SVGEGT. The CDR3 sequence is CASSYEAGVEQFF. The CDR3 DNA reads TGTGCCAGCAGTTACGAAGCGGGAGTTGAGCAGTTCTTC.

This clonotype was counted a few times. The V call is TRBV19, the J call TRBJ2-7; a weak D match, TRBD1 (5 bases). The CDR3 has 14 amino acids. CDR1 is LNHDA and CDR2 is SQIVND in the germline V gene (reference sequence). Trimming took off 5 bases at V and 6 bases at J, with 17 bases between the two ends. The CDR3 DNA is TGTGCCAGTAGTCTGACAGCTGACCTCTCCGAGCAGTACTTC. Its protein is CASSLTADLSEQYF.

This clonotype came up many times. This chain links TRBV24-1 with TRBJ1-1; D ambiguous. The CDR3 is made up of 14 amino acids. The V gene's germline CDR1 is KGHDR and CDR2 SFDVKD. V was trimmed by 2 bases and J by 5 bases, leaving 11 bases between them. CDR3 DNA sequence: TGTGCCACCAGTGATTCTGGGAGGGCAACTGAAGCTTTCTTT. Translating it yields CATSDSGRATEAFF.

This clonotype was detected many times. The chain has TRBV30 and TRBJ2-1; the D is unclear. The CDR3 contains 13 residues. Germline CDR1 and CDR2: GTSNPN and SVGIG (reference sequence). Trimming took off 3 bases at V and 7 bases at J, with 13 bases between the two ends. CDR3 sequence reads: CAWSGPAGNEQFF. The CDR3, as DNA: TGTGCCTGGAGCGGCCCGGCCGGGAATGAGCAGTTCTTC.

This clonotype was seen a handful of times. This sequence joins TRBV6-5 and TRBJ1-1; D uncertain. This CDR3 is 12 amino acids long. CDR1 is MNHEY, CDR2 SVGAGI, per germline. V was trimmed by 5 bases and J by 6 bases, leaving 10 bases between them. CDR3 coding DNA: TGTGCCAGCAGTCGTGGTAAGGCTGAAGCTTTCTTT. Translated, it gives CASSRGKAEAFF.

This clonotype has just a few counts. The V call is TRBV7-3, the J call TRBJ2-4; no definite D call. The CDR3 runs 15 residues. Trimming shortened V by 2 bases and J by 0 bases, and 8 bases separated the two germline ends. Per the germline V gene, CDR1 is SGHTA and CDR2 is FQGTGA. The DNA of the CDR3 is TGTGCCAGCAGCTTATCGGCAGTAGCCAAAAACATTCAGTACTTC. Translated, it gives CASSLSAVAKNIQYF. The full variable domain, its missing parts supplied by reference TRBV7-3 and TRBJ2-4, is GAGVSQTPSNKVTEKGKYVELRCDPISGHTALYWYRQSLGQGPEFLIYFQGTGAADDSGLPNDRFFAVRPEGSVSTLKIQRTERGDSAVYLCASSLSAVAKNIQYFGAGTRLSVL.

This clonotype was found many times. V usage is TRBV2 and J usage is TRBJ2-7; perhaps TRBD2 as D (5 bases). This CDR3 is built from 15 residues. Germline CDR1 reads SNHLY; CDR2 reads FYNNEI. The ends were cut back, 5 bases at V and 3 bases at J, with 17 bases in the middle. CDR3 DNA: TGTGCCAGCAGTCCGGACTTTTCGAGACACTACGAGCAGTACTTC. Its protein product is CASSPDFSRHYEQYF. Complete variable domain (other parts from reference TRBV2 and TRBJ2-7): EPEVTQTPSHQVTQMGQEVILRCVPISNHLYFYWYRQILGQKVEFLVSFYNNEISEKSEIFDDQFSVERPDGSNFTLKIRSTKLEDSAMYFCASSPDFSRHYEQYFGPGTRLTVT.

The table lists this clonotype with a few counts. The V and J genes are TRBV14 and TRBJ2-2; no clear D. The germline V gene encodes CDR1 SGHDN and CDR2 FVKESK. The CDR3 sequence is 13 residues long. Trimming took off 1 base at V and 5 bases at J, with 5 bases between the two ends. Written as DNA, the CDR3 is TGTGCCAGCAGCCAAGTAAATACCGGGGAGCTGTTTTTT. Protein: CASSQVNTGELFF.

This clonotype was observed many times. This chain connects TRBV10-3 to TRBJ1-1; D gene uncertain. The germline CDR1 and CDR2 sequences are ENHRY and SYGVKD. CDR3 length: 13 residues. Trimming cost V 9 bases and J 2 bases, with 13 bases left between them. CDR3 coding DNA: TGTGCCATGGGAGACAAGAGAAACACTGAAGCTTTCTTT. Its protein product is CAMGDKRNTEAFF.

This clonotype was counted at least ten times. The gene calls are TRBV6-5 and TRBJ2-7; maybe TRBD1 (6 bases). This CDR3 is 15 amino acids long. Germline V gene data show CDR1 as MNHEY and CDR2 as SVGAGI. V lost 2 bases to trimming and J lost 2 bases, with 13 bases between them. The CDR3 DNA sequence: TGTGCCAGCAGTTACACACGGACAGAAGCCTACGAGCAGTACTTC. Its protein is CASSYTRTEAYEQYF.

At least ten counts were recorded for this clonotype. The rearrangement uses TRBV20-1 and TRBJ2-1; 7 bases align to TRBD2. J was trimmed by 3 bases and V by 4 bases; bases with no gene match: 9. The CDR3 length is 15 residues. The germline V gene encodes CDR1 DFQATT and CDR2 SNEGSKA (reference sequence). The CDR3 loop reads CSANPSGDDYNEQFF. Written as DNA, the CDR3 is TGCAGTGCTAACCCTAGCGGAGATGACTACAATGAGCAGTTCTTC.

This clonotype has just a few counts. The genes are TRBV20-1 and TRBJ2-1; 8 nucleotides match TRBD2. J gave up 3 bases and V 4 bases, and 5 bases lay outside the gene matches. CDR3 size: 14 residues. CDR1 DFQATT and CDR2 SNEGSKA come from the germline V gene (reference sequence). The CDR3 bases are TGCAGTGCTATTAGCGGGGCCAACTACAATGAGCAGTTCTTC. Its translation: CSAISGANYNEQFF.

This clonotype was found many times. The chain is built from TRBV5-1 and TRBJ2-1; the D gene is possibly TRBD1 (7 bases). The germline V gene has CDR1 SGHRS and CDR2 YFSETQ. The V end was cut by 0 bases, the J end by 4 bases, with 11 bases between. The CDR3 covers 15 residues. CDR3 loop: CASSLVPGGYNEQFF. CDR3 DNA: TGCGCCAGCAGCTTGGTTCCAGGGGGGTACAATGAGCAGTTCTTC.